This paragraph covers one T cell receptor beta chain sequence. Its target is not known. The data originate from a study of shared clonotypes between healthy human individuals. Findings and caveats of the study: Naive CD4 clonotypes overlapped across a few donors at around 4.7%. Enrolling few donors narrowed the genetic and exposure-history diversity that was represented. Lower generation probabilities were found for non-shared clonotypes than for those shared by all four donors.

Sequenced by immunoSEQ multiplex PCR; TCRdb stores in-frame clones only, minus some. The table lists about 1 million clones, roughly 80% of them singletons. The germline gives CDR1 SGHTS, CDR2 YDEGEE. The CDR3 runs 18 residues. Unmatched junction bases numbered 11, after V lost 0 bases and J lost 6 bases. CD4+ cell separation produced CD45RA+ naive and CD45RA-negative memory subsets. The sample consisted of memory CD4+ T cells sorted from blood. Stated subset: CD45RA-negative fraction. V usage is TRBV5-8 and J usage is TRBJ1-5; 11 nucleotides align to TRBD1. The sequence was collected from a man aged 18 to 29 in good health. CDR3 DNA: TGTGCCAGCAGCTTGGACCCCGGACAGGGGGCGCGTGGTCAGCCCCAGCATTTT. Amino acids: CASSLDPGQGARGQPQHF.